This T cell receptor beta chain was captured by sequencing in a study of CXCR3-negative and CXCR3-positive naive CD8 T cells. Study-level results: CXCR3-expressing naive cells carried TRB CDR3s more hydrophobic than those of CXCR3-negative naive cells.

The germline V gene encodes CDR1 SGHTA and CDR2 FQGNSA. The CDR3 loop spans 17 amino acids. In the case of this clonotype: What it recognizes is unknown.

Via 5' RACE with UMI labels, TRB cDNA libraries were prepared. Following a re-call of the 5' RACE reads, TCRdb has one entry per CDR3 protein and lacks DNA. The sample has approximately 89,000 distinct CDR3 sequences. The origin of this receptor is a human donor in good health. Some clones in this sample may be carry-over from other donors' samples. V usage is TRBV7-2 and J usage is TRBJ2-5; TCRdb selects TRBD2, and the lack of DNA leaves this call unchecked. The material sequenced was naive CXCR3+ CD8+ T cells from blood. The subset was: CD45RO-CCR7+CD27+CD95- naive CD8+ T cells expressing CXCR3 (TNR3+). The CDR3 is CASSLRLAGGPGETQYF.